This T cell receptor beta chain was obtained from a study of cytomegalovirus exposure and HLA in healthy donors. Across the study: Among around 200 million T cells, an earlier analysis found roughly 100 million unique TCR beta sequences.

Study-wide results and caveats: Reports state that TCR beta sequences accurately predicted most subjects' HLA-A and HLA-B alleles.

V was shortened by 2 bases and J by 2 bases, with 10 bases between the two germline ends. The CDR3 totals 14 residues. Germline V CDR1 and CDR2: SGHRS, YFSETQ. PCR amplification relied on 60 Vbeta primers (plus 13 Jbeta primers). Profiling relied on immunoSEQ multiplex PCR, and the TCRdb table lists in-frame clones only, not all of them. The data hold about 100,000 clones, with under 80% observed a single time. This clone has only a few counts. What it binds is unknown. The sample taken for sequencing was PBMCs. V is TRBV5-1 and J is TRBJ1-1, with no clear D. This receptor was identified in a woman aged 45-65 years in good health and CMV-seropositive. In DNA, the CDR3 is TGCGCCAGCAGCTTAAGCCAAGTAAACACTGAAGCTTTCTTT. Its protein product is CASSLSQVNTEAFF.